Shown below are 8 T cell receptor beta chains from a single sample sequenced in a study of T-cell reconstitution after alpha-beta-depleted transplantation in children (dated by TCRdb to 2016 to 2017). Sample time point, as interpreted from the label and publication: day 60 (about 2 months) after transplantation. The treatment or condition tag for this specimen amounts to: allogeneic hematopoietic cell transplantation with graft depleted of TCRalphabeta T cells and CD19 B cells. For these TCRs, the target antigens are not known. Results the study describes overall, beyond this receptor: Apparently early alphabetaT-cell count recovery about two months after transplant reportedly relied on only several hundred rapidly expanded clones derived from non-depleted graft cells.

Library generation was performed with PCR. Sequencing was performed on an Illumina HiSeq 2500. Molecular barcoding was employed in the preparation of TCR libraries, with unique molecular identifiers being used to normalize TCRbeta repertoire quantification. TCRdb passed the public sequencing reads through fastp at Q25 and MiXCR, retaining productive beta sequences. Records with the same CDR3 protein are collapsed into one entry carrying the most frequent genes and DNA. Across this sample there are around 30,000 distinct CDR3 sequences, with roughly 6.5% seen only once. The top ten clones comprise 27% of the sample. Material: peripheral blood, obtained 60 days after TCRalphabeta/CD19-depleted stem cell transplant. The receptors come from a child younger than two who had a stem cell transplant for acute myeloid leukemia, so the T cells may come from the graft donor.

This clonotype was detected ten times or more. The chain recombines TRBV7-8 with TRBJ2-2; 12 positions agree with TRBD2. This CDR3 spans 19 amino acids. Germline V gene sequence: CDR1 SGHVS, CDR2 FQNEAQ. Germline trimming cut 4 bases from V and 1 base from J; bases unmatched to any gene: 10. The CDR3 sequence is CASSWTLAGGVGNTGELFF. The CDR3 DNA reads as TGTGCCAGCAGCTGGACCCTAGCGGGGGGGGTCGGGAACACCGGGGAGCTGTTTTTT.

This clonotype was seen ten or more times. CDR3 bases: TGTGCCAGCAGTTTTAGGGACCGGCGGGAGACCCAGTACTTC. Its translation is CASSFRDRRETQYF. J is TRBJ2-5 and V is TRBV28; tentatively, D is TRBD1 or TRBD2 (5 bases each). CDR1 and CDR2 (germline): MDHEN, SYDVKM. This CDR3 contains 14 residues. Trimming removed 3 bases from V and 5 bases from J, with 13 bases in between.

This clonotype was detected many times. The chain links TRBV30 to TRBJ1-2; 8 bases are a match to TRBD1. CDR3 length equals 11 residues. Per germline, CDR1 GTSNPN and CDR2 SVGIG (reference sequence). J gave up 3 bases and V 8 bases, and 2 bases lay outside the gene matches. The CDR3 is CARQGYYGYTF. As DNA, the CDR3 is TGTGCCCGACAGGGGTACTATGGCTACACCTTC.

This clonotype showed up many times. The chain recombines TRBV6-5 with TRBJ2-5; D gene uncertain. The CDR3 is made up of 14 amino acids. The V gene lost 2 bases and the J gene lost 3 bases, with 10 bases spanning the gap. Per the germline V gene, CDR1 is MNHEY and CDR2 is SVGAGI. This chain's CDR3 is CASSYGSIEETQYF. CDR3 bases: TGTGCCAGCAGTTACGGGTCGATCGAAGAGACCCAGTACTTC.

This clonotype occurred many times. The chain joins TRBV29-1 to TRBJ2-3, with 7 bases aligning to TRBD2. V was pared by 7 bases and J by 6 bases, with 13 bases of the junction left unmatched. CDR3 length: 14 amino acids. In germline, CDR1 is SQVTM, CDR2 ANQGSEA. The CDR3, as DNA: TGCAGCGCCCAAGGGGCTAGCGGAGGCGATACGCAGTATTTT. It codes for CSAQGASGGDTQYF.

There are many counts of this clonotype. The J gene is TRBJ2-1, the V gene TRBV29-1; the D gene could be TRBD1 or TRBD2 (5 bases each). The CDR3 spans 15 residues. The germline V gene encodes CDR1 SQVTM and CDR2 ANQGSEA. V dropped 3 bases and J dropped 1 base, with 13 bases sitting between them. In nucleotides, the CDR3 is TGCAGCGTTGATTGCGGAGAGGGGTCCTACAATGAGCAGTTCTTC. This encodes CSVDCGEGSYNEQFF.

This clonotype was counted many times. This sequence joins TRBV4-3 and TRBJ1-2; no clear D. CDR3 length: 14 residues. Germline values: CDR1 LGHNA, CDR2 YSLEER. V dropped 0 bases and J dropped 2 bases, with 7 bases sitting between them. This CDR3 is CASSQEARNYGYTF. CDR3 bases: TGCGCCAGCAGCCAAGAGGCCCGGAACTATGGCTACACCTTC.

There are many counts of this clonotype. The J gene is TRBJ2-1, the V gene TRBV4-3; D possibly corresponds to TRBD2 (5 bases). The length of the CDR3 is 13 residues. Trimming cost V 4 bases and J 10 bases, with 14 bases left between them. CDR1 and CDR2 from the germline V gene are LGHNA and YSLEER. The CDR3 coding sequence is TGCGCCAGCAGCCCCAGGTCTGAGGGCGAGCAGTTCTTC. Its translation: CASSPRSEGEQFF.